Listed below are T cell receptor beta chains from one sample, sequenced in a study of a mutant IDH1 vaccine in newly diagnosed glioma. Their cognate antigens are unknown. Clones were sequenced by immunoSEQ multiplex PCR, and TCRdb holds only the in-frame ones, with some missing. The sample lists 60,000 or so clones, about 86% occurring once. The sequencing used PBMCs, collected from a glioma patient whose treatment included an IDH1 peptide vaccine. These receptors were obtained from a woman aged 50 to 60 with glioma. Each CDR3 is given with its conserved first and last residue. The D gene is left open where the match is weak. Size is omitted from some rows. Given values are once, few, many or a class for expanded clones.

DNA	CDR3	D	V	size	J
TGTGCCAGCAGTTTGCGGATTTTAGCTAACTATGGCTACACCTTC	CASSLRILANYGYTF	.	TRBV28	.	TRBJ1-2
TGTGCCAGCAGCTTAGGAGGGGGGAGCAATTCACCCCTCCACTTT	CASSLGGGSNSPLHF	.	TRBV7-8	few	TRBJ1-6
TGCGCCAGCAGCCTGACTAGCGAATACGAGCAGTACTTC	CASSLTSEYEQYF	TRBD2	TRBV4-1	.	TRBJ2-7
TGTGCCAGCAGCCCCCAGGGCGGGGGGGATAATTCACCCCTCCACTTT	CASSPQGGGDNSPLHF	.	TRBV5-8	.	TRBJ1-6
TGTGCCAGTTCCGGAGGGGCCATGAATACGCAGTATTTT	CASSGGAMNTQYF	.	TRBV9	.	TRBJ2-3
TGTGCCAGCAGCGTAGAAGGTTCCGGATCCAATGAGCAGTTCTTC	CASSVEGSGSNEQFF	.	TRBV9	once	TRBJ2-1
TGTGCCAGCAGTCTATCGGAGACCCAGTACTTC	CASSLSETQYF	.	TRBV2	.	TRBJ2-5
TGTGCCGGGGAGACAGGGGCCTATGGCTACACCTTC	CAGETGAYGYTF	TRBD1	TRBV7-2	.	TRBJ1-2
TGTGCCAGCAGCGTAGGGGGGCGCGGGGAGACCCAGTACTTC	CASSVGGRGETQYF	.	TRBV9	once	TRBJ2-5
TGTGCCAGCAGTCCGTATAGGGGGGGCGGCGAAAAACTGTTTTTT	CASSPYRGGGEKLFF	.	TRBV27	.	TRBJ1-4
TGTGCCAGTAGTATAGACCCCGGGACTCTTGGCCCTTACGAGCAGTACTTC	CASSIDPGTLGPYEQYF	.	TRBV19	.	TRBJ2-7
TGTGCCAGCAGTGACCGGCGGACAGGGGAGAATTCACCCCTCCACTTT	CASSDRRTGENSPLHF	TRBD1	TRBV6-4	.	TRBJ1-6
TGTGCCAGCAGTGAAGTCTTTGGCTCGCAGTACTTC	CASSEVFGSQYF	.	TRBV6-1	.	TRBJ2-7
TGCGCCAGCAGCCAAGAGTATACTAGCAATCAGCCCCAGCATTTT	CASSQEYTSNQPQHF	.	TRBV4-3	.	TRBJ1-5
TGTGCCAGCAGCCCTCGGGTGTTTGGCATTCAGTACTTC	CASSPRVFGIQYF	.	TRBV14	.	TRBJ2-4
TGTGCCAGCAGTAACACAGATACGCAGTATTTT	CASSNTDTQYF	.	TRBV25-1	.	TRBJ2-3
TGTGCCAATTCGGGACAGATGAACACTGAAGCTTTCTTT	CANSGQMNTEAFF	TRBD1	TRBV10-3	.	TRBJ1-1
TGTGCCAGCAAGTCGCAGCCCAATCAGCCCCAGCATTTT	CASKSQPNQPQHF	.	TRBV6-6	.	TRBJ1-5
TGTGCCAGCAGCCAAGTGAGCACCGGGGAGCTGTTTTTT	CASSQVSTGELFF	.	TRBV14	.	TRBJ2-2
TGTGCCAGCAGCGCCGTTCCGGGAGGTGGCGAGCAGTACTTC	CASSAVPGGGEQYF	TRBD2	TRBV9	.	TRBJ2-7
TGTGCCAGCAGCTTGATGGACAGGGGTGGTGAGCAGTTCTTC	CASSLMDRGGEQFF	TRBD1	TRBV7-7	.	TRBJ2-1
TGTGCCAGCAGCCTCGGACAGGGGAACACTGAAGCTTTCTTT	CASSLGQGNTEAFF	TRBD1	TRBV7-9	.	TRBJ1-1
TGTGCCAGCAGTCTCTCGAACACCGGGGAGCTGTTTTTT	CASSLSNTGELFF	.	TRBV27	few	TRBJ2-2